Presented here are 2 T cell receptor beta chains from one specimen sequenced in a study of T cells after yellow fever vaccination. Using its own MiXCR run on the 5' RACE reads, TCRdb lists one record per CDR3 protein. Here the sample spans around 100,000 distinct CDR3 sequences, roughly 5.2% being singletons. Sequenced material: CD8+ T cells sorted from PBMCs, taken 10 days after the yellow fever booster vaccination. The receptors stem from a man in his late teens or twenties who received the YFV17D yellow fever vaccine.

This clonotype was observed many times. The chain is built from TRBV20-1 and TRBJ2-7; TRBD1 matches at 7 bases. After removal of 6 bases from V and 0 bases from J, the junction contained 5 bases not matched to a gene. The CDR3 is made up of 13 amino acids. In germline, CDR1 is DFQATT, CDR2 SNEGSKA (reference sequence). In DNA, the CDR3 is TGCAGTGCGCTGACAGGGAGCTCCTACGAGCAGTACTTC. Protein: CSALTGSSYEQYF.

This clonotype was detected many times. This sequence joins TRBV7-2 and TRBJ2-3; D not resolved. The V end was cut by 5 bases, the J end by 4 bases, with 10 bases between. Germline V lookup: CDR1 SGHTA, CDR2 FQGNSA. The CDR3 is 13 residues long. In DNA form, the CDR3 reads TGTGCCAGCAGCCTGGACGCGCCAGATACGCAGTATTTT. It codes for CASSLDAPDTQYF.